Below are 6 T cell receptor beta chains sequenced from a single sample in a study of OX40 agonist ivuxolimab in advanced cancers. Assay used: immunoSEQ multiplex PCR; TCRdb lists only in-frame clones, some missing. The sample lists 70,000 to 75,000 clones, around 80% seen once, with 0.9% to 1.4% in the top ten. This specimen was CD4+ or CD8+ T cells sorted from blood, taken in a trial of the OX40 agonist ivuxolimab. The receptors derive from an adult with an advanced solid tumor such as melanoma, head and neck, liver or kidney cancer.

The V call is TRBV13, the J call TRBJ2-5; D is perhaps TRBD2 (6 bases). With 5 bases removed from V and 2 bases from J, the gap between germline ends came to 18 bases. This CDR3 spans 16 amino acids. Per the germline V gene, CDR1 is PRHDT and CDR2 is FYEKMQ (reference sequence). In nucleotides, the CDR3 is TGTGCCAGCAGCCCAGGGCGGGGAGTGGGTCAAGAGACCCAGTACTTC. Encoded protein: CASSPGRGVGQETQYF. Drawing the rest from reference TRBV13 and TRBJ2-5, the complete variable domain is AAGVIQSPRHLIKEKRETATLKCYPIPRHDTVYWYQQGPGQDPQFLISFYEKMQSDKGSIPDRFSAQQFSDYHSELNMSSLELGDSALYFCASSPGRGVGQETQYFGPGTRLLVL.

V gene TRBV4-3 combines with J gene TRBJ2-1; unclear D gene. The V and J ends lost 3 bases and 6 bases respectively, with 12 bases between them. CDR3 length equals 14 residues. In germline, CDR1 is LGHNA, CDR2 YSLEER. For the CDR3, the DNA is TGCGCCAGCAGCCAGCTAATAGCTTCCAATGAGCAGTTCTTC. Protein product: CASSQLIASNEQFF.

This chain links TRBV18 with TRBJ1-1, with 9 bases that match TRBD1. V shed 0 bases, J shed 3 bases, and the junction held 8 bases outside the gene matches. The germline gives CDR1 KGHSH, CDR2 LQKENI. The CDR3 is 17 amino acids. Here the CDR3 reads CASSPPVGQGYDTEAFF. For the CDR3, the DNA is TGTGCCAGCTCACCACCGGTAGGACAGGGGTACGACACTGAAGCTTTCTTT.

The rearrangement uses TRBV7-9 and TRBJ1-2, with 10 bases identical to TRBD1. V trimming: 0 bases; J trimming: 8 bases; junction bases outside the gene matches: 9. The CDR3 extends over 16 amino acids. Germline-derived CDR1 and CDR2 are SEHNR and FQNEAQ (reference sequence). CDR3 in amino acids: CASSLAQTGGAQGYTF. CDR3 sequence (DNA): TGTGCCAGCAGCTTAGCCCAGACAGGGGGCGCGCAGGGCTACACCTTC. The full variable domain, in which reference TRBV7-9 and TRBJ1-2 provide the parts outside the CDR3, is DTGVSQNPRHKITKRGQNVTFRCDPISEHNRLYWYRQTLGQGPEFLTYFQNEAQLEKSRLLSDRFSAERPKGSFSTLEIQRTEQGDSAMYLCASSLAQTGGAQGYTFGSGTRLTVV.

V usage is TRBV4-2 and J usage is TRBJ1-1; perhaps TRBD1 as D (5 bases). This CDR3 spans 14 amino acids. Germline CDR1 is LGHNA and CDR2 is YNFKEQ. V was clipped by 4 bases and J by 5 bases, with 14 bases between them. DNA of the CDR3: TGTGCCAGCAGCCGCGCGGGCAGGGATACTGAAGCTTTCTTT. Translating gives CASSRAGRDTEAFF.

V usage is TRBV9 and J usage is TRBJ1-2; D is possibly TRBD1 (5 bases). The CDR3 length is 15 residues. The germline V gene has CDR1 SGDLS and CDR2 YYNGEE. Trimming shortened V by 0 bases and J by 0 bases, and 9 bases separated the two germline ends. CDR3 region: CASSVGQQANYGYTF. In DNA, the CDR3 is TGTGCCAGCAGCGTAGGACAGCAAGCTAACTATGGCTACACCTTC.